A selection of T cell receptor beta chains follows, all from one sample in a study of blood T cell repertoires in COVID-19. The method was immunoSEQ multiplex PCR; TCRdb's version includes in-frame clones alone and lacks a portion of them. The sample holds over 150,000 clones, over 60% seen once. Sequenced: peripheral blood. The receptor source for this set is a woman in her seventies with acute or convalescent COVID-19. CDR3s include the opening cysteine and the closing phenylalanine or tryptophan. Fields, in order: V gene, clone size, J gene, D gene, CDR3 DNA, CDR3 protein. The D gene is left open where the match is weak. Some rows have no size entry. The others give once, few or many, or a class for an expanded clone.

>TRBV7-8|NA|TRBJ2-1|NA
TGTGCCAGCAGCTCAGGCCCCCCAGGGCTAGGGAATGAGCAGTTCTTC
CASSSGPPGLGNEQFF
>TRBV5-1|once|TRBJ2-2|TRBD2
TGCGCCAGCAGCCCCGGGAGGACAATAGTCGGGGAGCTGTTTTTT
CASSPGRTIVGELFF
>TRBV24-1|NA|TRBJ2-2|TRBD1
TGTGCCACCAGTGATCAAGGACAGGGGGCGCGGGACGGGGAGCTGTTTTTT
CATSDQGQGARDGELFF
>TRBV29-1|few|TRBJ2-1|TRBD2
TGCAGCGCCCTAAACAGGCCCGACGGGAGGGCCAGGAAGGATGAGCAGTTCTTC
CSALNRPDGRARKDEQFF
>TRBV29-1|NA|TRBJ1-2|TRBD1
TGCAGCGTTGGGGAAGGGGCAGGGGGGCGCCCGAACTATGGCTACACCTTC
CSVGEGAGGRPNYGYTF
>TRBV28|NA|TRBJ2-7|NA
TGTGCCAGCAGACCGACGACAGGCTCATCCTACGAGCAGTACTTC
CASRPTTGSSYEQYF
>TRBV2|few|TRBJ2-1|TRBD1
TGTGCCAGCAGTGAGCGACAGGGGGCTGTTAATGAGCAGTTCTTC
CASSERQGAVNEQFF
>TRBV2|few|TRBJ2-5|NA
TGTGCCAGCAGTTGGACTCTCCAAGAGACCCAGTACTTC
CASSWTLQETQYF
>TRBV24-1|NA|TRBJ2-3|NA
TGTGCCACCAGTGAGGGCGGGACCTCCACAGATACGCAGTATTTT
CATSEGGTSTDTQYF
>TRBV5-1|NA|TRBJ2-1|TRBD2
TGCGCCAGCAGCTTGGGTGTAGCGGGAGGGCCGGATGAGCAGTTCTTC
CASSLGVAGGPDEQFF
>TRBV12-3/TRBV12-4|NA|TRBJ1-2|NA
TGTGCCAGCAGTCCAGGTGCGGGCTACACCTTC
CASSPGAGYTF
>TRBV5-6|NA|TRBJ2-5|NA
TGTGCCAGCAGCGTGACAGGTCTAGAGACCCAGTACTTC
CASSVTGLETQYF
>TRBV7-9|few|TRBJ2-1|TRBD1
TGTGCCAGCAGCTTAGTGACCGGGACAGGGGGCCGGGTTGAGCAGTTCTTC
CASSLVTGTGGRVEQFF
>TRBV24-1|NA|TRBJ1-1|NA
TGTGCCACCAGTGATTCAACCCGACAGTCCGCTGAAGCTTTCTTT
CATSDSTRQSAEAFF
>TRBV5-1|NA|TRBJ2-6|NA
TGCGCCAGCAGCTTGGAGACAGGTGGGGCCAACGTCCTGACTTTC
CASSLETGGANVLTF
>TRBV5-1|NA|TRBJ2-3|NA
TGCGCCAGCAGCTTAACGGCAGGGATAAGCACAGATACGCAGTATTTT
CASSLTAGISTDTQYF
>TRBV19|NA|TRBJ1-2|TRBD1
TGTGCCAGTAGCCGACCGAACGGGGGGACAGGGGGCTTCCGTGGCTACACCTTC
CASSRPNGGTGGFRGYTF
>TRBV25-1|NA|TRBJ1-2|NA
TGTGCCAGCAGTAAACCGGGACTGTACTATGGCTACACCTTC
CASSKPGLYYGYTF